A selection of T cell receptor beta chains follows, all from one sample in a study of early stage breast cancer tumors. Method: immunoSEQ multiplex PCR; TCRdb's copy keeps in-frame clones and lacks some. The repertoire holds 50,000 to 65,000 clones, with about 74% as singletons. Sequences were obtained from blood. The source of these receptors is a person between 30 and 45 years old with breast cancer. Each CDR3 is given with its conserved first and last residue. The D gene is left open where the match is weak. Not all rows give a size; the values are once, few, many and, for expanded clones, a class.

>TRBV5-1|NA|TRBD1|TRBJ2-7
CASSLGPPGQGAREQYF
TGCGCCAGCAGCTTGGGACCGCCGGGACAGGGGGCGCGTGAGCAGTACTTC
>TRBV6-1|NA|TRBD1|TRBJ1-2
CASSENGGQGSFVYGYTF
TGTGCCAGCAGTGAAAATGGGGGACAGGGAAGTTTTGTTTATGGCTACACCTTC
>TRBV7-9|NA|TRBD1|TRBJ1-1
CASSPTGGKTEAFF
TGTGCCAGCAGCCCGACAGGGGGAAAGACTGAAGCTTTCTTT
>TRBV19|NA|TRBD2|TRBJ2-1
CASSITQGLVIYNEQFF
TGTGCCAGTAGTATAACGCAGGGACTAGTTATCTACAATGAGCAGTTCTTC
>TRBV19|NA|NA|TRBJ1-5
CASSSGLNQPQHF
TGTGCCAGTAGTTCTGGTCTGAATCAGCCCCAGCATTTT
>TRBV19|few|TRBD1|TRBJ1-1
CASVPGGVAEAFF
TGTGCCAGCGTCCCAGGGGGGGTGGCTGAAGCTTTCTTT
>TRBV27|once|NA|TRBJ1-5
CASSLVSGWAQDNQPQHF
TGTGCCAGCAGTTTAGTTAGTGGCTGGGCGCAGGACAATCAGCCCCAGCATTTT
>TRBV7-9|once|NA|TRBJ2-1
CASSQASGESYNEQFF
TGTGCCAGCAGCCAGGCCTCAGGGGAGTCGTACAATGAGCAGTTCTTC
>TRBV19|NA|NA|TRBJ2-1
CASSIGTSMVYNEQFF
TGTGCCAGTAGTATAGGGACTTCAATGGTCTACAATGAGCAGTTCTTC
>TRBV21-1|NA|NA|TRBJ2-7
CASSLAGECEQYF
TGTGCCAGCTCACTAGCGGGAGAATGCGAGCAGTACTTC
>TRBV29-1|NA|TRBD1|TRBJ1-1
CSVDPPGQGNEAFF
TGCAGCGTTGACCCCCCGGGACAGGGTAATGAAGCTTTCTTT
>TRBV5-4|once|NA|TRBJ2-3
CASSTRVEGDTQYF
TGTGCCAGCAGCACTCGCGTAGAGGGAGATACGCAGTATTTT
>TRBV19|NA|NA|TRBJ2-7
CASSIRTPTTEQYF
TGTGCCAGTAGTATCCGGACCCCTACCACCGAGCAGTACTTC
>TRBV7-9|NA|NA|TRBJ2-7
CASSRDTTYEQYF
TGTGCCAGCAGCAGGGACACCACCTACGAGCAGTACTTC
>TRBV7-7|once|NA|TRBJ2-5
CASSPGTRWQETQYF
TGTGCCAGCAGCCCCGGGACCCGGTGGCAAGAGACCCAGTACTTC
>TRBV6-6|NA|NA|TRBJ2-7
CASIKDGSYEQYF
TGTGCCAGCATAAAGGACGGCTCCTACGAGCAGTACTTC
>TRBV23-1|NA|NA|TRBJ2-7
CASSLTPRDPQGEQYF
TGCGCCAGCAGTCTTACCCCCCGGGACCCCCAAGGGGAGCAGTACTTC
>TRBV23-1|NA|NA|TRBJ1-2
CASSHPSQVKGYTF
TGCGCCAGCAGTCATCCGAGCCAGGTTAAGGGCTACACCTTC
>TRBV29-1|NA|TRBD1|TRBJ1-2
CSVEAYLEQGALNYGYTF
TGCAGCGTTGAAGCTTATTTGGAACAGGGGGCGCTTAACTATGGCTACACCTTC
>TRBV19|NA|NA|TRBJ1-4
CASSILGASEKLFF
TGTGCCAGTAGTATTCTGGGGGCTTCTGAAAAACTGTTTTTT
>TRBV5-5|few|NA|TRBJ2-1
CASSPPEAVEGTSSYNEQFF
TGTGCCAGCAGCCCCCCCGAGGCCGTGGAGGGAACCAGCTCCTACAATGAGCAGTTCTTC
>TRBV19|few|NA|TRBJ1-2
CASTPGDTLYGYTF
TGTGCCAGTACCCCGGGGGACACCCTCTATGGCTACACCTTC
>TRBV7-6|NA|NA|TRBJ2-1
CASSKGQSPYNEQFF
TGTGCCAGCAGTAAGGGACAAAGCCCTTACAATGAGCAGTTCTTC
>TRBV30|NA|NA|TRBJ2-1
CAWSVTGAYNEQFF
TGTGCCTGGAGTGTAACGGGTGCCTACAATGAGCAGTTCTTC
>TRBV9|NA|NA|TRBJ1-3
CASREGSGNTIYF
TGTGCCAGCAGGGAGGGGTCTGGAAACACCATATATTTT
>TRBV4-3|NA|TRBD1|TRBJ1-5
CASSQDLDRGNQPQHF
TGCGCCAGCAGCCAAGATTTGGACAGGGGGAATCAGCCCCAGCATTTT
>TRBV5-6|NA|TRBD2|TRBJ2-2
CASTPWVAGGTGELFF
TGTGCCAGCACCCCGTGGGTAGCGGGAGGCACCGGGGAGCTGTTTTTT
>TRBV6-5|NA|TRBD1|TRBJ1-2
CASSYLGQGHPLTF
TGTGCCAGCAGTTACCTCGGACAGGGCCATCCACTAACCTTC
>TRBV27|NA|NA|TRBJ2-5
CASTRSNSRETQYF
TGTGCCAGCACCAGGAGCAATTCGCGGGAGACCCAGTACTTC